The 10 T cell receptor beta chains below come from one sample, sequenced in a study of PD-1 blockade in classical Hodgkin lymphoma. Clones were read by immunoSEQ multiplex PCR, and TCRdb kept only the in-frame ones, dropping some. Among about 40,000 clones listed, over 65% were seen once. Every one of the patients relapsed after autologous stem cell transplantation (brentuximab vedotin exposure was variable). The sequenced sample was peripheral blood mononuclear cells (PBMCs), obtained at baseline. These receptors all stem from a human donor with classical Hodgkin lymphoma.

This chain joins TRBV6-1 and TRBJ2-7, with 9 bases matching TRBD1. Germline loops: CDR1 MNHNS, CDR2 SASEGT. There are 13 residues in the CDR3. V lost 5 bases to trimming and J lost 2 bases; unmatched junction nucleotides: 1. Written as DNA, the CDR3 is TGTGCCAGCAGTAGGACAGGGGCCTACGAGCAGTACTTC. This encodes CASSRTGAYEQYF.

The chain joins TRBV7-9 to TRBJ2-3, with TRBD2 matching over 15 bases. In germline, CDR1 is SEHNR, CDR2 FQNEAQ (reference sequence). The ends lost 4 bases at V and 1 base at J; junction bases unmatched: 9. The CDR3 spans 19 residues. The CDR3 coding sequence is TGTGCCAGCAGCTCCGGACTAGCGGGAGGGCCTATGCGCACAGATACGCAGTATTTT. This gives the protein CASSSGLAGGPMRTDTQYF.

J is TRBJ2-1 and V is TRBV28, with TRBD2 identical over 14 bases. Looked up from germline, CDR1 is MDHEN and CDR2 is SYDVKM. This CDR3 spans 16 amino acids. V gave up 6 bases and J gave up 9 bases; unmatched junction bases: 10. CDR3 sequence reads: CASRDEVGLAGVEQFF. In nucleotides, the CDR3 is TGTGCCAGCAGGGACGAAGTGGGACTAGCGGGAGTTGAGCAGTTCTTC.

The genes are TRBV11-2 and TRBJ2-7; D is perhaps TRBD1 (5 bases). The V and J ends lost 1 base and 3 bases respectively, with 10 bases between them. CDR3 size: 14 residues. Germline values: CDR1 SGHAT, CDR2 FQNNGV. CDR3 region: CASSLGQGRYEQYF. CDR3 bases: TGTGCCAGCAGCTTAGGGCAGGGCCGCTACGAGCAGTACTTC.

This rearrangement joins TRBV6-6 to TRBJ2-7; 8 bases fit TRBD1. The CDR3 runs to 15 residues. V was clipped by 2 bases and J by 9 bases; unmatched bases: 12. Looked up from germline, CDR1 is MNHNY and CDR2 is SVGAGI (reference sequence). The CDR3 coding sequence is TGTGCCAGCAGTTACCACCGGGACAGGTTGGAGGGGCAGTACTTC. Translated: CASSYHRDRLEGQYF.

Here the CDR3 reads CASSVGGDQETQYF. As DNA, the CDR3 is TGTGCCAGCAGCGTAGGGGGGGACCAAGAGACCCAGTACTTC. The chain recombines TRBV9 with TRBJ2-5; a weak D match, TRBD2 (6 bases). Per the germline V gene, CDR1 is SGDLS and CDR2 is YYNGEE. The CDR3 consists of 14 residues. Trimming took 0 bases from V and 0 from J, leaving 6 bases between them. Supplemented by reference TRBV9 and TRBJ2-5, the full variable domain reads DSGVTQTPKHLITATGQRVTLRCSPRSGDLSVYWYQQSLDQGLQFLIQYYNGEERAKGNILERFSAQQFPDLHSELNLSSLELGDSALYFCASSVGGDQETQYFGPGTRLLVL.

J is TRBJ1-4 and V is TRBV19; D is undetermined. V was shortened by 6 bases and J by 7 bases, with 21 bases between the two germline ends. The germline V gene has CDR1 LNHDA and CDR2 SQIVND (reference sequence). The CDR3 runs to 16 residues. The CDR3 nucleotides read TGTGCCAGTAGGAGAAGACCGTCAGTGTCGGGTGAAAAACTGTTTTTT. Translation: CASRRRPSVSGEKLFF.

The genes are TRBV29-1 and TRBJ1-4; TRBD1 aligns across 9 bases. The ends lost 6 bases at V and 8 bases at J; junction bases unmatched: 10. The germline gives CDR1 SQVTM, CDR2 ANQGSEA. The CDR3 length is 14 residues. The CDR3 loop reads CSVGGTGRQEKLFF. Here the CDR3 DNA reads TGCAGCGTCGGAGGGACAGGGAGGCAAGAAAAACTGTTTTTT.

For this clone: A junction boundary mismatches the germline segment, possibly from a read error. The V gene is TRBV20-1, the J gene TRBJ1-1, with D perhaps matching TRBD1 (5 bases). Germline loops: CDR1 DFQATT, CDR2 SNEGSKA (reference sequence). The CDR3 extends over 8 amino acids. CDR3 DNA sequence: TGCAGTGCTGCGGGACGGGTTTTT. This encodes CSAAGRVF.

In this sample, this clone turned up a few times. The chain combines TRBV9 with TRBJ2-3, with D unclear. V lost 0 bases, J lost 1 base, and 9 bases lay in between. CDR1 and CDR2 from the germline V gene are SGDLS and YYNGEE. There are 15 residues in the CDR3. The CDR3 sequence: CASSVEGWRTDTQYF. For the CDR3, the DNA is TGTGCCAGCAGCGTAGAAGGGTGGCGCACAGATACGCAGTATTTT.